The clone carrying this T cell receptor (beta chain) was observed a handful of times. The antigen remains unidentified. These data belong to a study of cytomegalovirus exposure and HLA in healthy donors. Study-wide points: Data from an earlier analysis indicated that most TCR beta V segments were productive either about 87% or about 30% of the time. Association of 17,000 or so TCR beta sequences with HLA alleles was found at 0.05 false discovery rate in a later analysis.

PCR employed 60 Vbeta and 13 Jbeta primers. Using immunoSEQ multiplex PCR, the repertoire was profiled, and TCRdb retains in-frame clones only, with some absent. This sample carries around 130,000 clones, around 83% of them seen once, and the ten largest clones take less than 1.5%. Looked up from germline, CDR1 is MGHDK and CDR2 is SYGVNS. V gave up 6 bases and J gave up 3 bases; unmatched junction bases: 7. The CDR3 is 14 residues long. The source of this sequence is a girl aged 2 to 9 in good health and CMV-seronegative. The J gene is TRBJ2-5, the V gene TRBV25-1; 7 bases are a match to TRBD1. Sequenced: PBMCs. The CDR3 DNA reads TGTGCCAGCAGCTCGGGACAGCAAAAAGAGACCCAGTACTTC. Protein product: CASSSGQQKETQYF.